These T cell receptor beta chains were read from a single sample in a study of T cells in Graves' hyperthyroidism and ophthalmopathy. TCRdb fed the multiplex PCR reads into MiXCR, producing one record per CDR3 protein. The data show about 250,000 distinct CDR3 sequences, nearly 15% seen once. Material: blood. Source of these receptors: a woman aged 50 to 60 with Graves' hyperthyroidism that later progressed to Graves' ophthalmopathy. CDR3s leave out the opening cysteine and the closing phenylalanine or tryptophan. The order of the fields is CDR3 protein, J gene, D gene, V gene, clone size. D genes are given only for firm matches. Some rows have no size entry. The others give once, few or many, or a class for an expanded clone.

cdr3_aa: ASSFGRQGRTEAF; j_call: TRBJ1-1; d_call: TRBD1; v_call: TRBV28; clone_size: few
cdr3_aa: ASYPPNSGANVLT; j_call: TRBJ2-6; d_call: .; v_call: TRBV28; clone_size: many
cdr3_aa: ASRQTGAPNEKLF; j_call: TRBJ1-4; d_call: TRBD1; v_call: TRBV7-2; clone_size: few
cdr3_aa: ASTISGNTIY; j_call: TRBJ1-3; d_call: .; v_call: TRBV19; clone_size: .
cdr3_aa: ASRVPATDTQY; j_call: TRBJ2-3; d_call: .; v_call: TRBV7-8; clone_size: .
cdr3_aa: ASSRDSLNTEAF; j_call: TRBJ1-1; d_call: TRBD1; v_call: TRBV5-1; clone_size: many
cdr3_aa: ASSQRETEAF; j_call: TRBJ1-1; d_call: .; v_call: TRBV3-1; clone_size: many
cdr3_aa: SVGQGATYEQY; j_call: TRBJ2-7; d_call: TRBD1; v_call: TRBV29-1; clone_size: once
cdr3_aa: SAVGQTRTDTQY; j_call: TRBJ2-3; d_call: .; v_call: TRBV20-1; clone_size: many
cdr3_aa: SVASGQGKGDQY; j_call: TRBJ2-5; d_call: TRBD2; v_call: TRBV29-1; clone_size: few
cdr3_aa: ASSLDRAANEKLF; j_call: TRBJ1-4; d_call: TRBD1; v_call: TRBV19; clone_size: .
cdr3_aa: ASVGNTIY; j_call: TRBJ1-3; d_call: .; v_call: TRBV6-1; clone_size: .